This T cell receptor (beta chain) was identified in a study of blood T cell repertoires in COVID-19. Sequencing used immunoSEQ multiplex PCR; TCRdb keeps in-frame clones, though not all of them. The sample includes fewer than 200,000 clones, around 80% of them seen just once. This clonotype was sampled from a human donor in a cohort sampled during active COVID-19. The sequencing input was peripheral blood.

In DNA, the CDR3 is TGCGCCAGCAGCTTGAAGGTGCGGCTAGGGGCCGGGGAGCTGTTTTTT. Amino acids: CASSLKVRLGAGELFF. This chain links TRBV5-1 with TRBJ2-2; D might be TRBD1 (5 bases). Trimming left V 1 base short and J 6 bases short, with 16 bases between. The CDR3 covers 16 residues. Per the germline V gene, CDR1 is SGHRS and CDR2 is YFSETQ.